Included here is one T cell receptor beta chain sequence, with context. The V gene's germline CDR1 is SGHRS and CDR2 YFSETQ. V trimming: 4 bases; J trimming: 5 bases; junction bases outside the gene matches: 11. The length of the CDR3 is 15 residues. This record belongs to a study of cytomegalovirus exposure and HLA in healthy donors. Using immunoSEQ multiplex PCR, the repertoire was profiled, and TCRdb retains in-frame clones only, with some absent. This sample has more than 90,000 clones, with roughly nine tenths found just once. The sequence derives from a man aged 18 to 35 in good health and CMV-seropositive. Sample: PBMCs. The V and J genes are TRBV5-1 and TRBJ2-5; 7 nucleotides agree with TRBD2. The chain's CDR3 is CASSRQIGGVETQYF. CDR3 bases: TGCGCCAGCAGCCGTCAGATTGGGGGGGTGGAGACCCAGTACTTC.